These T cell receptor beta chains were read from a single sample in a study of T-cell reconstitution after alpha-beta-depleted transplantation in children. One entry per CDR3 protein results from TCRdb running MiXCR on the PCR reads. The sample records roughly 400,000 distinct CDR3 sequences, approximately 41% being singletons. The sequencing here drew on PBMCs, taken before TCRalphabeta/CD19-depleted stem cell transplant. These receptors all stem from a girl aged 2 to 9 with aplastic anemia, due to receive a stem cell transplant. CDR3s include the opening cysteine and the closing phenylalanine or tryptophan.

>TRBV9
CASSVAEDSGAYEQYF
>TRBV20-1
CSARDMQGTEKLFF
>TRBV20-1
CSANPGDTDTQYF
>TRBV7-2
CASSLSALAGTTGELFF
>TRBV6-1
CASSGLRETQYF
>TRBV4-1
CASSQTSRGEKDTQYF
>TRBV12-3/TRBV12-4
CASSPGRGGSTYNEQFF
>TRBV11-2
CASRMSGPGPFEQYF
>TRBV29-1
CSVEELREDTF
>TRBV28
CASSLGGADGPYEQYF
>TRBV5-1
CASSFGIAQNNQFF
>TRBV12-3/TRBV12-4
CASSLGGSRETQYF
>TRBV12-3/TRBV12-4
CASGATGGTGELFF
>TRBV5-1
CASSLVGDHSYEQYF
>TRBV20-1
CSARGRENQPQHF
>TRBV6-1
CASKGINTEAFF
>TRBV28
CASSSRGFEQYF
>TRBV6-1
CASSVHRGSGELFF
>TRBV6-2/TRBV6-3
CASSYSLNYNEQFF
>TRBV20-1
CSAATGYDTEAFF
>TRBV7-2
CATSSLAGGMNEQFF
>TRBV29-1
CSANLWGSYSTDTQYF
>TRBV19
CASTSGTSGANVLTF
>TRBV2
CASSQTPGDTGELFF
>TRBV12-3/TRBV12-4
CASSGDLNKPLHF
>TRBV20-1
CSARSGLAGNSYEQYF
>TRBV2
CASDGGEGSYNEQFF
>TRBV20-1
CSARDPVPGANVLTF
>TRBV5-1
CASSSESGFPYEQYF
>TRBV20-1
CSARGAKGDTEAFF
>TRBV12-3/TRBV12-4
CASTRKLPGKDTQYF
>TRBV12-3/TRBV12-4
CASRRLAGGAGELFF
>TRBV20-1
CSASYRRDTEAFF
>TRBV12-3/TRBV12-4
CASSLGQGTSYEQYF
>TRBV5-1
CASRLRGLDTDTQYF
>TRBV20-1
CSAHHRDRGRYEQYF
>TRBV20-1
CSASLLVVGAKNIQYF
>TRBV2
CASSEDRKETQYF
>TRBV15
CATSSTAATNEKLFF
>TRBV5-1
CASSTTSGRADYEQYF
>TRBV20-1
CSAPTDPGAYNEQFF
>TRBV2
CASSELAGAFASGNEQFF
>TRBV20-1
CSARAASRQETQYF
>TRBV9
CASSASVGRTEQFF
>TRBV20-1
CSACSSLQCTDTQYF
>TRBV27
CASKSRAGEIWSTDTQYF
>TRBV9
CASSGRSSNSPLHF
>TRBV11-2
CASSLLTSAQETQYF
>TRBV20-1
CSARTTGPGYGYTF
>TRBV20-1
CSARDLVPNEQFF
>TRBV20-1
CSARQAAYTDTQYF
>TRBV28
CASKRGGLVGAEAFF